This is a list of T cell receptor beta chains from one sample in a study of post-analysis software for immune sequencing data. TCRdb processed the PCR reads anew with MiXCR; each CDR3 protein has one entry. The sample has hundreds of thousands of distinct CDR3 sequences, 55% to 60% seen once. Sequenced sample: blood. All receptors derive from a girl aged 2-9 years with multiple sclerosis. Both conserved end residues are part of each CDR3. D genes are given only for firm matches. Rows may omit the clone size; those that give it use once, few, many or a size class.

d_gene: TRBD1
v_gene: TRBV7-2
len: 15
j_gene: TRBJ1-2
abundance: .
CDR3nt: TGTGCCAGCAGCTTGCAGGGGGCGCTGGACTATGGCTACACCTTC
CDR3aa: CASSLQGALDYGYTF

d_gene: .
v_gene: TRBV20-1
len: 14
j_gene: TRBJ1-2
abundance: once
CDR3nt: TGCAGTGCCGGGACCGATGGCTTGTGGGATGGCTACACCTTC
CDR3aa: CSAGTDGLWDGYTF

d_gene: TRBD1
v_gene: TRBV7-3
len: 14
j_gene: TRBJ2-2
abundance: .
CDR3nt: TGTGCCAGCAGCTCGGACAGGGGGGCCGGGGAGCTGTTTTTT
CDR3aa: CASSSDRGAGELFF

d_gene: TRBD2
v_gene: TRBV3-1
len: 16
j_gene: TRBJ2-5
abundance: .
CDR3nt: TGTGCCAGCAGCCAAGTCGAGGAACTAGCGACAGAGACCCAGTACTTC
CDR3aa: CASSQVEELATETQYF

d_gene: TRBD2
v_gene: TRBV7-9
len: 16
j_gene: TRBJ2-1
abundance: .
CDR3nt: TGTGCCAGCTCAGCGGGGGCAACAAGCTCCTACAATGAGCAGTTCTTC
CDR3aa: CASSAGATSSYNEQFF

d_gene: TRBD2
v_gene: TRBV7-3
len: 14
j_gene: TRBJ2-7
abundance: .
CDR3nt: TGTGCCAGCAGTATCTTAGCGGGCTCCTACGAGCAGTACTTC
CDR3aa: CASSILAGSYEQYF

d_gene: TRBD2
v_gene: TRBV25-1
len: 16
j_gene: TRBJ2-1
abundance: few
CDR3nt: TGTGCCAGCAGTGACCGCGGGAGGGCCCTGTACAATGAGCAGTTCTTC
CDR3aa: CASSDRGRALYNEQFF

d_gene: TRBD2
v_gene: TRBV9
len: 17
j_gene: TRBJ2-3
abundance: .
CDR3nt: TGTGCCAGCAGCGTTGACCCAGCGGGGGGGCCGGTAGATACGCAGTATTTT
CDR3aa: CASSVDPAGGPVDTQYF

d_gene: .
v_gene: TRBV12-3/TRBV12-4
len: 14
j_gene: TRBJ2-3
abundance: few
CDR3nt: TGTGCCAGCAGTTTCCCCCCAGGGACAGATACGCAGTATTTT
CDR3aa: CASSFPPGTDTQYF

d_gene: TRBD1
v_gene: TRBV15
len: 15
j_gene: TRBJ2-1
abundance: few
CDR3nt: TGTGCCACCAGCAGAAGACAGGGGGCCTACAATGAGCAGTTCTTC
CDR3aa: CATSRRQGAYNEQFF

d_gene: TRBD2
v_gene: TRBV5-1
len: 14
j_gene: TRBJ2-5
abundance: .
CDR3nt: TGCGCCAGCAGCACGGGGACTAGCCGGGAGACCCAGTACTTC
CDR3aa: CASSTGTSRETQYF

d_gene: .
v_gene: TRBV6-4
len: 15
j_gene: TRBJ2-1
abundance: few
CDR3nt: TGTGCCAGCAGTGACTCGGGGGCTTCGTACAATGAGCAGTTCTTC
CDR3aa: CASSDSGASYNEQFF

d_gene: TRBD2
v_gene: TRBV11-2
len: 17
j_gene: TRBJ2-1
abundance: once
CDR3nt: TGTGCCAGCAGCCACCGGACTAGCGGGAGGATACGGAATGAGCAGTTCTTC
CDR3aa: CASSHRTSGRIRNEQFF

d_gene: .
v_gene: TRBV4-3
len: 14
j_gene: TRBJ2-1
abundance: few
CDR3nt: TGCGCCAGCAGCCAAGAACCCGGTCGGGATGAGCAGTTCTTC
CDR3aa: CASSQEPGRDEQFF

d_gene: .
v_gene: TRBV6-6
len: 15
j_gene: TRBJ2-7
abundance: .
CDR3nt: TGTGCCAGCAGTCTCTCCCCCCGGGGCACCTACGAGCAGTACTTC
CDR3aa: CASSLSPRGTYEQYF

d_gene: .
v_gene: TRBV7-9
len: 15
j_gene: TRBJ2-1
abundance: .
CDR3nt: TGTGCCAGCAGCCCACTCCCCCCGGCCGCTGATGAGCAGTTCTTC
CDR3aa: CASSPLPPAADEQFF

d_gene: .
v_gene: TRBV5-1
len: 14
j_gene: TRBJ2-5
abundance: .
CDR3nt: TGCGCCAGCAGCTTCGGTTTCGGTCAAGAGACCCAGTACTTC
CDR3aa: CASSFGFGQETQYF

d_gene: .
v_gene: TRBV5-1
len: 14
j_gene: TRBJ1-4
abundance: .
CDR3nt: TGCGCCAGCAGCACAGGGCCCACTAATGAAAAACTGTTTTTT
CDR3aa: CASSTGPTNEKLFF

d_gene: .
v_gene: TRBV5-1
len: 17
j_gene: TRBJ1-1
abundance: once
CDR3nt: TGCGCCAGCAGCTCGCAGCAACACACTTCCATGAACACTGAAGCTTTCTTT
CDR3aa: CASSSQQHTSMNTEAFF

d_gene: .
v_gene: TRBV25-1
len: 14
j_gene: TRBJ2-5
abundance: .
CDR3nt: TGTGCCAGCAGCCTACAGGGTCATGGGGAGACCCAGTACTTC
CDR3aa: CASSLQGHGETQYF

d_gene: TRBD1
v_gene: TRBV11-2
len: 16
j_gene: TRBJ2-7
abundance: .
CDR3nt: TGTGTCAGCAGAAAATCGTACGGACAGGGGGCCCACGAGCAGTACTTC
CDR3aa: CVSRKSYGQGAHEQYF

d_gene: TRBD2
v_gene: TRBV5-1
len: 16
j_gene: TRBJ2-5
abundance: once
CDR3nt: TGCGCCAGCAGCGCCCGGACTAGCGGGCAACAAGAGACCCAGTACTTC
CDR3aa: CASSARTSGQQETQYF

d_gene: .
v_gene: TRBV28
len: 19
j_gene: TRBJ1-5
abundance: .
CDR3nt: TGTGCCAGCAGTTTACCCTCGTATGGCTTCGTTTATAGCAATCAGCCCCAGCATTTT
CDR3aa: CASSLPSYGFVYSNQPQHF

d_gene: .
v_gene: TRBV9
len: 16
j_gene: TRBJ2-6
abundance: once
CDR3nt: TGTGCCAGCAGCGTAGGTGGCACCACTGGGGCCAACGTCCTGACTTTC
CDR3aa: CASSVGGTTGANVLTF

d_gene: .
v_gene: TRBV29-1
len: 13
j_gene: TRBJ2-7
abundance: few
CDR3nt: TGCAGCGTTGAAGTCCGGGGGCAATACGAGCAGTACTTC
CDR3aa: CSVEVRGQYEQYF

d_gene: TRBD2
v_gene: TRBV5-5
len: 15
j_gene: TRBJ2-7
abundance: .
CDR3nt: TGTGCCAGCAGCTCTAGAGGACTAGCGGGAAGAGAGCAGTACTTC
CDR3aa: CASSSRGLAGREQYF

d_gene: .
v_gene: TRBV4-1
len: 15
j_gene: TRBJ2-2
abundance: once
CDR3nt: TGCGCCAGCAGCCAAGGAGGGACGGAGACCGGGGAGCTGTTTTTT
CDR3aa: CASSQGGTETGELFF

d_gene: TRBD1
v_gene: TRBV7-3
len: 15
j_gene: TRBJ2-1
abundance: once
CDR3nt: TGTGCCAGCAGCCCCGCGGGACAGGGTCACAATGAGCAGTTCTTC
CDR3aa: CASSPAGQGHNEQFF

d_gene: TRBD2
v_gene: TRBV7-2
len: 14
j_gene: TRBJ2-7
abundance: .
CDR3nt: TGTGCCAGCAACTTAGCGGGAGCGTCTTACGAGCAGTACTTC
CDR3aa: CASNLAGASYEQYF

d_gene: TRBD1
v_gene: TRBV7-2
len: 14
j_gene: TRBJ1-3
abundance: .
CDR3nt: TGTGCCAGCAGCTTCGGGGACAGTGGGAACACCATATATTTT
CDR3aa: CASSFGDSGNTIYF

d_gene: TRBD2
v_gene: TRBV4-2
len: 18
j_gene: TRBJ2-5
abundance: few
CDR3nt: TGTGCCAGCAGCCAAGAAGGCCCAGCGGGAGGGCCATCGGAGACCCAGTACTTC
CDR3aa: CASSQEGPAGGPSETQYF

d_gene: TRBD1
v_gene: TRBV24-1
len: 16
j_gene: TRBJ2-3
abundance: .
CDR3nt: TGTGCCACCAGTGCCCCGTCGGGACAGGGGTCAGATACGCAGTATTTT
CDR3aa: CATSAPSGQGSDTQYF

d_gene: .
v_gene: TRBV5-6
len: 16
j_gene: TRBJ2-1
abundance: .
CDR3nt: TGTGCCAGCAGTTTCATAAAGGGGGTCGCCTACAATGAGCAGTTCTTC
CDR3aa: CASSFIKGVAYNEQFF

d_gene: .
v_gene: TRBV20-1
len: 16
j_gene: TRBJ1-1
abundance: .
CDR3nt: TGCAGTGCTAGAGACAACCCGGGACAAACGAACACTGAAGCTTTCTTT
CDR3aa: CSARDNPGQTNTEAFF

d_gene: .
v_gene: TRBV2
len: 15
j_gene: TRBJ2-7
abundance: .
CDR3nt: TGTGCCAGCGTCCCAGGAGAGCTAGCGTCCTACGAGCAGTACTTC
CDR3aa: CASVPGELASYEQYF

d_gene: TRBD1
v_gene: TRBV20-1
len: 17
j_gene: TRBJ1-5
abundance: once
CDR3nt: TGCAGTGCTAGTCCCCCGACAGGGAACCAACTCAATCAGCCCCAGCATTTT
CDR3aa: CSASPPTGNQLNQPQHF

d_gene: .
v_gene: TRBV20-1
len: 15
j_gene: TRBJ2-5
abundance: few
CDR3nt: TGCAGTGCTAGAAACCCCAGAATAAACCGAGAGACCCAGTACTTC
CDR3aa: CSARNPRINRETQYF

d_gene: .
v_gene: TRBV5-1
len: 14
j_gene: TRBJ1-1
abundance: few
CDR3nt: TGCGCCAGCACCCCCGGTACCCCGAACACTGAAGCTTTCTTT
CDR3aa: CASTPGTPNTEAFF

d_gene: TRBD2
v_gene: TRBV11-2
len: 16
j_gene: TRBJ2-1
abundance: .
CDR3nt: TGTGCCAGCAGCTCGGCCCGACTAGCGGTCTACAATGAGCAGTTCTTC
CDR3aa: CASSSARLAVYNEQFF

d_gene: TRBD1
v_gene: TRBV20-1
len: 14
j_gene: TRBJ1-1
abundance: .
CDR3nt: TGCAGTGCCCCGAACAGGGGGCCGGGCACTGAAGCTTTCTTT
CDR3aa: CSAPNRGPGTEAFF

d_gene: TRBD1
v_gene: TRBV6-2/TRBV6-3
len: 14
j_gene: TRBJ2-2
abundance: .
CDR3nt: TGTGCCAGCAGCCAGACAGGGCGCACCGGGGAGCTGTTTTTT
CDR3aa: CASSQTGRTGELFF

d_gene: TRBD1
v_gene: TRBV10-3
len: 13
j_gene: TRBJ2-5
abundance: .
CDR3nt: TGTGCCGCAAAGAAGGGGGCGGAAGAGACCCAGTACTTC
CDR3aa: CAAKKGAEETQYF

d_gene: .
v_gene: TRBV5-1
len: 16
j_gene: TRBJ2-1
abundance: few
CDR3nt: TGCGCCAGCAGCTTGTCCGGGGGCACGACCTACAATGAGCAGTTCTTC
CDR3aa: CASSLSGGTTYNEQFF

d_gene: .
v_gene: TRBV24-1
len: 15
j_gene: TRBJ1-4
abundance: .
CDR3nt: TGTGCCACCAGTGGGACGGGTCCTACTAATGAAAAACTGTTTTTT
CDR3aa: CATSGTGPTNEKLFF

d_gene: TRBD2
v_gene: TRBV12-3/TRBV12-4
len: 17
j_gene: TRBJ2-1
abundance: few
CDR3nt: TGTGCCAGCAGTTTACGCCCTAGCGGGGACCACGGGGGTGAGCAGTTCTTC
CDR3aa: CASSLRPSGDHGGEQFF

d_gene: .
v_gene: TRBV5-1
len: 15
j_gene: TRBJ2-6
abundance: few
CDR3nt: TGCGCCAGCAGCCTACTGGATCCCGGGGCCAACGTCCTGACTTTC
CDR3aa: CASSLLDPGANVLTF